The 19 T cell receptor beta chains listed next were all sequenced from one sample in a study of cytomegalovirus exposure and HLA in healthy donors (dated by TCRdb to 2015 to 2018). Libraries were made using the immunoSEQ multiplex PCR assay. A mixture of 60 forward primers for TCR Vbeta segments and 13 reverse primers for TCR Jbeta segments was used in the multiplex PCR. As stored in TCRdb, this immuneACCESS dataset retains in-frame rearrangements with V and J assigned. A fraction of the clones does not appear; measured against another copy, unresolved V genes explain less than half of the discrepancy, and the remainder lacks a known reason. The sample profile shows about 140,000 clones; around 85% of them were found once. The ten largest clones represent 1.2% of the sample. The sequenced sample consisted of PBMCs. These receptors all come from a female donor in good health and CMV-seronegative.

The genes are TRBV19 and TRBJ2-7, with TRBD1 matching over 8 bases. CDR1 and CDR2 (germline): LNHDA, SQIVND (reference sequence). J gave up 3 bases and V 4 bases, and 8 bases lay outside the gene matches. The CDR3 is made up of 15 amino acids. CDR3 region: CASSKGTGSVYEQYF. As DNA, the CDR3 is TGTGCCAGTAGTAAGGGGACAGGCTCTGTCTACGAGCAGTACTTC.

This clone appeared once. CDR3 sequence: CASSVGYIEGGEQFF. The CDR3 nucleotides are TGTGCCAGCAGCGTAGGTTATATAGAGGGAGGTGAGCAGTTCTTC. The rearrangement joins TRBV9 to TRBJ2-1, with a weak D call TRBD2 (6 bases). V lost 0 bases to trimming and J lost 9 bases, with 16 bases between them. Germline lookup yields CDR1 SGDLS and CDR2 YYNGEE. CDR3 length: 15 amino acids.

This clone showed up just once. This chain uses TRBV29-1 with TRBJ2-3; D is perhaps TRBD1 (5 bases). Trimming shortened V by 2 bases and J by 6 bases, and 15 bases separated the two germline ends. Germline V gene data show CDR1 as SQVTM and CDR2 as ANQGSEA. This CDR3 comprises 14 residues. CDR3 nucleotide sequence: TGCAGCGTTGAACCTCTCCAGGGAACCGATACGCAGTATTTT. It yields the protein CSVEPLQGTDTQYF.

The V gene is TRBV27, the J gene TRBJ1-2, with D maybe TRBD1 (5 bases). V was cut by 2 bases and J by 3 bases, with 13 bases left in between. CDR3 size: 15 residues. Per germline, CDR1 MNHEY and CDR2 SMNVEV (reference sequence). The CDR3 reads CASSLNHGGDYGYTF. CDR3 DNA sequence: TGTGCCAGCAGTTTAAACCACGGGGGGGACTATGGCTACACCTTC.

The table lists this clone with a count of one. This chain links TRBV27 with TRBJ2-7, with 7 positions matching TRBD1. This CDR3 has 13 amino acids. J lost 5 bases, V lost 3 bases, and 4 bases had no gene match. CDR1 MNHEY and CDR2 SMNVEV come from the germline V gene (reference sequence). The CDR3 is CASSFSTGNEQYF. DNA of the CDR3: TGTGCCAGCAGTTTCTCGACAGGGAACGAGCAGTACTTC.

The rearrangement joins TRBV7-2 to TRBJ2-1, with TRBD1 matching over 8 bases. The germline V gene encodes CDR1 SGHTA and CDR2 FQGNSA. With 5 bases clipped from V and 1 base from J, the junction kept 13 bases outside the gene matches. The CDR3 is 18 amino acids. CDR3 region: CASSLDRGRLPSYNEQFF. Here the CDR3 DNA reads TGTGCCAGCAGCCTCGACAGGGGACGCTTACCTTCCTACAATGAGCAGTTCTTC.

The chain joins TRBV6-5 to TRBJ2-7; the D is unclear. V was trimmed by 6 bases and J by 1 base, leaving 7 bases between them. The length of the CDR3 is 12 residues. Per the germline V gene, CDR1 is MNHEY and CDR2 is SVGAGI. CDR3 region: CASSPGSYEQYF. In nucleotides, the CDR3 is TGTGCCAGCAGCCCCGGGTCCTACGAGCAGTACTTC.

This sequence joins TRBV6-5 and TRBJ2-7; maybe TRBD2 (5 bases). V dropped 4 bases and J dropped 0 bases, with 13 bases sitting between them. The germline V gene encodes CDR1 MNHEY and CDR2 SVGAGI. The CDR3 contains 15 residues. Here the CDR3 DNA reads TGTGCCAGCAGTTCCTTAGGGAGCAGCTCCTACGAGCAGTACTTC. Its translation: CASSSLGSSSYEQYF.

The chain is built from TRBV5-1 and TRBJ1-3, with no clear D. Germline-derived CDR1 and CDR2 are SGHRS and YFSETQ. Trimming took off 0 bases at V and 1 base at J, with 11 bases between the two ends. The CDR3 loop spans 16 amino acids. The CDR3 loop reads CASSLDGGGSGNTIYF. The CDR3 DNA follows: TGCGCCAGCAGCTTGGATGGAGGCGGATCTGGAAACACCATATATTTT.

This chain joins TRBV6-6 and TRBJ1-1; 7 nucleotides align to TRBD1. Germline V gene data show CDR1 as MNHNY and CDR2 as SVGAGI (reference sequence). The length of the CDR3 is 16 residues. J lost 1 base, V lost 5 bases, and 10 bases had no gene match. The CDR3 is CASSPRQGQTNTEAFF. DNA for the CDR3: TGTGCCAGCAGTCCCAGACAGGGCCAGACGAACACTGAAGCTTTCTTT.

This chain connects TRBV29-1 to TRBJ2-7; 12 nucleotides align to TRBD2. The CDR3 consists of 14 residues. The germline CDR1 and CDR2 sequences are SQVTM and ANQGSEA. V trimming: 6 bases; J trimming: 1 base; junction bases outside the gene matches: 4. This chain's CDR3 is CSVAGLAGSYEQYF. The CDR3 coding sequence is TGCAGCGTCGCGGGACTAGCGGGTTCCTACGAGCAGTACTTC.

This clone appeared a single time. V is TRBV4-1 and J is TRBJ2-1; D remains unclear. Trimming stripped 4 bases from V and 0 bases from J, with 10 bases between. The CDR3 spans 15 residues. The germline gives CDR1 MGHRA, CDR2 YSYEKL. The CDR3 DNA reads as TGCGCCAGCAGCCCATTTTGGAGCTCCTACAATGAGCAGTTCTTC. It specifies CASSPFWSSYNEQFF.

The chain couples TRBV11-2 to TRBJ1-3; D unresolved. Germline V lookup: CDR1 SGHAT, CDR2 FQNNGV. The CDR3 consists of 15 residues. V was trimmed by 5 bases and J by 2 bases, leaving 13 bases between them. The CDR3 DNA sequence: TGTGCCAGCAGCCGAGCCCGTCGGGCTGGAAACACCATATATTTT. This encodes CASSRARRAGNTIYF.

J is TRBJ2-7 and V is TRBV4-1; weak D call: TRBD2 (6 bases). Germline CDR1 and CDR2: MGHRA and YSYEKL. The CDR3 is made up of 16 amino acids. The V end lost 0 bases, the J end lost 0 bases, and 12 bases lay between the germline ends. CDR3 sequence: CASSQDRESRSYEQYF. DNA for the CDR3: TGCGCCAGCAGCCAAGATCGGGAGTCACGCTCCTACGAGCAGTACTTC.

The chain recombines TRBV28 with TRBJ1-4; 9 bases align to TRBD1. Germline V CDR1 and CDR2: MDHEN, SYDVKM. J was trimmed by 8 bases and V by 4 bases; bases with no gene match: 5. The CDR3 runs to 14 residues. The DNA for the CDR3 is TGTGCCAGCAGTTACAGGGGGCGACGCGAAAAACTGTTTTTT. Protein sequence: CASSYRGRREKLFF.

With respect to this clone: The identical CDR3 is also encoded by other nucleotide sequences in the sample. This chain connects TRBV5-1 to TRBJ2-7; 9 nucleotides align to TRBD2. The V and J ends lost 0 bases and 3 bases, in that order; junction bases with no gene match: 4. This CDR3 spans 15 amino acids. Germline CDR1 reads SGHRS; CDR2 reads YFSETQ. This CDR3 is CASSLELAGLYEQYF. The DNA for the CDR3 is TGCGCCAGCAGCTTGGAACTAGCGGGCCTCTACGAGCAGTACTTC.

The chain has TRBV5-1 and TRBJ2-5; D perhaps matches TRBD1 (6 bases). The ends were cut back, 1 base at V and 4 bases at J, with 14 bases in the middle. CDR3 length: 15 residues. Germline CDR1 SGHRS, CDR2 YFSETQ. The CDR3 loop is CASSLYSGVRETQYF. The CDR3 DNA reads TGCGCCAGCAGCTTGTATTCAGGGGTTAGAGAGACCCAGTACTTC.

Turning to this clone: No conserved phenylalanine or tryptophan ends this CDR3, so it is likely a read error. J is TRBJ1-1 and V is TRBV29-1; no reliable D call. This CDR3 has 14 residues. Trimming shortened V by 0 bases and J by 3 bases, and 11 bases separated the two germline ends. Germline V gives CDR1 SQVTM, CDR2 ANQGSEA. CDR3 DNA: TGCAGCGTTGAAGATCAGGCAGCCCACACTGAAGCTTTCGTT. Translating it yields CSVEDQAAHTEAFV.

V gene TRBV11-1 combines with J gene TRBJ2-7; the D gene is possibly TRBD2 (6 bases). Per germline, CDR1 SGHAT and CDR2 FQDESV (reference sequence). CDR3 length equals 15 residues. V shed 5 bases and J shed 0 bases, with 14 bases lying between them. The CDR3: CASSEPGTYSYEQYF. The CDR3 DNA is TGTGCCAGCAGCGAGCCCGGGACTTACTCCTACGAGCAGTACTTC.